This T cell receptor (beta chain) was recovered during a study of CD8+CD57+ T cells in acquired aplastic anemia. Germline CDR1 and CDR2: SGHVS and FNYEAQ. The CDR3 sequence is 13 residues long. Trimming stripped 1 base from V and 10 bases from J, with 11 bases between. Template material for TCR beta VDJ and CDR3 profiling consisted of genomic DNA. TCRdb reanalysed the reads using MiXCR and keeps one entry per CDR3 protein. The repertoire holds roughly 250,000 distinct CDR3 sequences, 40% to 50% seen once, with over 7.5% in the top ten. This clonotype was counted many times. An expansion of CD8+CD57+ cells by flow cytometry had been shown in patients chosen for sequencing.

The sequence came from a human donor with aplastic anemia. The sample consisted of sorted CD4+, CD8+, or CD8+CD57+ T cells (not recorded which) from PBMCs. The rearrangement uses TRBV7-6 and TRBJ1-3, with D tentatively TRBD1 (6 bases). CDR3 protein: CASSLGQDTTIYF. DNA of the CDR3: TGTGCCAGCAGCTTAGGACAGGATACTACCATATATTTT.